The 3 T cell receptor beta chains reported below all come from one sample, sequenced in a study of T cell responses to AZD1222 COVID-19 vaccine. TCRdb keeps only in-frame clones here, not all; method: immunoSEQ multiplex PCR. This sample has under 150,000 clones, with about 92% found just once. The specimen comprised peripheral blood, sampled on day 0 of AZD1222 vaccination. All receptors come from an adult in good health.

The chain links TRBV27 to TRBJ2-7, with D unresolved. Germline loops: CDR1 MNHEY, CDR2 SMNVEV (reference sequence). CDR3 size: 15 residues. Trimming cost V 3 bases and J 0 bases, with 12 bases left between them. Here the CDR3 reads CASSLSLRISYEQYF. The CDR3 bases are TGTGCCAGCAGTTTGTCCTTACGTATCTCCTACGAGCAGTACTTC.

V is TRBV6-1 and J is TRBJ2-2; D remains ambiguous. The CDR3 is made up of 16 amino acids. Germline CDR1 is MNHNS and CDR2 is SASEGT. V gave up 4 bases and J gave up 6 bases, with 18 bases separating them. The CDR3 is CASSGELPRWAGELFF. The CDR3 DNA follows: TGTGCCAGCAGTGGGGAACTCCCCCGGTGGGCCGGGGAGCTGTTTTTT.

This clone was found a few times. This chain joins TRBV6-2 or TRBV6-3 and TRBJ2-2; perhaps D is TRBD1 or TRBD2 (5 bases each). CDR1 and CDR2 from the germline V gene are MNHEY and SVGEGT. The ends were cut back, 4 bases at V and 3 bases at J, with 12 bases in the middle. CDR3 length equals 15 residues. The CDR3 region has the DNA TGTGCCAGCAGTTGGCAGGTGGGGGACACCGGGGAGCTGTTTTTT. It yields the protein CASSWQVGDTGELFF.